This TCR beta chain appears in the sequencing data of a study of OX40 agonist ivuxolimab in advanced cancers. Study summary: The diagnoses of dose-escalation patients were hepatocellular carcinoma, melanoma, renal cell or head and neck cancer. Subjects had a mean age of roughly 57 years, with a range of roughly 23 to 79; more than 70% were male. Regarding the study as a whole: Relative to CD4+, CD8+ T cells held more expanded clones on average.

Points on this clone: Its antigen is as yet unknown.

TCRdb's copy holds only in-frame clones and misses some; the assay was immunoSEQ multiplex PCR. The sample includes 65,000 to 95,000 clones, roughly 90% of them seen just once. The TCR was taken from an adult with an advanced solid tumor such as melanoma, head and neck, liver or kidney cancer. The source was CD4+ or CD8+ T cells sorted from blood, collected in a trial of the OX40 agonist ivuxolimab.

The chain's CDR3 is CASSGSFGELFF. In DNA form, the CDR3 reads TGCGCCAGCAGTGGGTCTTTCGGGGAGCTGTTTTTT. The chain couples TRBV10-1 to TRBJ2-2; D ambiguous. V lost 4 bases and J lost 7, with 7 bases in between. CDR3 length equals 12 residues. From germline, CDR1 is WNHNN and CDR2 SYGVQD (reference sequence).